The 32 T cell receptor beta chains given below trace back to one sample, sequenced in a study of blood T cells in healthy people across ages. Combining a sample-barcoded 5' primer with a J-beta primer mix, a second PCR ran for 7 to 11 cycles. One entry per CDR3 protein results from TCRdb running MiXCR on the 5' RACE reads. The data hold just under 750,000 distinct CDR3 sequences, with approximately 21% observed a single time. Sequences were obtained from blood. The receptors come from a man between 65 and 80 years old in good health.

This clonotype was found a few times. The rearrangement joins TRBV18 to TRBJ2-7, with D possibly matching TRBD1 (5 bases). The J call could be wrong; TRBJ2-5 is a better fit for the DNA end. The CDR3 runs 14 residues. Germline V gene sequence: CDR1 KGHSH, CDR2 LQKENI. CDR3 protein: CASSPLARVETQYF. Written as DNA, the CDR3 is TGTGCCAGCTCACCATTAGCCAGGGTTGAGACCCAGTACTTC.

In its sample, this clonotype was seen a few times. The chain links TRBV7-2 to TRBJ2-3, with no clear D. CDR1 is SGHTA, CDR2 FQGNSA, per germline. This CDR3 is 15 amino acids long. The germline V and J ends were trimmed by 4 bases and 0 bases, with 11 bases remaining between them. CDR3 coding DNA: TGTGCCAGCAGCTCCTGGTCGACTAGCACAGATACGCAGTATTTT. Protein sequence: CASSSWSTSTDTQYF.

This clonotype was detected ten times or more. As DNA, the CDR3 is TGTGCCAGCAGTTTAAGGACTAGCGGGAACAATGAGCAGTTCTTC. It encodes CASSLRTSGNNEQFF. This chain links TRBV12-3 or TRBV12-4 with TRBJ2-1; 12 bases agree with TRBD2. V trimming: 2 bases; J trimming: 5 bases; junction bases outside the gene matches: 1. The CDR3 has 15 amino acids.

The chain combines TRBV7-3 with TRBJ2-5, with 8 bases lining up with TRBD2. The CDR3 sequence is 15 residues long. V dropped 2 bases and J dropped 5; count of bases not matched to a gene: 7. Germline CDR1 is SGHTA and CDR2 is FQGTGA. The CDR3 DNA sequence: TGTGCCAGCAGCTTAGGAGCGGGAGTAATGGAGACCCAGTACTTC. Translated: CASSLGAGVMETQYF.

This clonotype was recorded a few times. The V and J genes are TRBV5-1 and TRBJ1-4, with D unresolved. The CDR3 extends over 15 amino acids. Germline-derived CDR1 and CDR2 are SGHRS and YFSETQ. The V gene lost 2 bases and the J gene lost 3 bases, with 11 bases spanning the gap. The CDR3 loop reads CASSFNSEANEKLFF. DNA for the CDR3: TGCGCCAGCAGCTTTAACAGTGAGGCTAATGAAAAACTGTTTTTT.

This clonotype was seen a handful of times. The chain links TRBV2 to TRBJ1-1; D perhaps matches TRBD1 (5 bases). The CDR3 consists of 14 residues. V lost 4 bases and J lost 1, with 10 bases in between. Germline CDR1 is SNHLY and CDR2 is FYNNEI. The CDR3 loop is CASSVWTSNTEAFF. For the CDR3, the DNA is TGTGCCAGCAGTGTATGGACATCGAACACTGAAGCTTTCTTT.

The gene calls are TRBV21-1 and TRBJ2-1; the table assigns TRBD1, which was not confirmed against the DNA. TRBV21-1 constitutes a pseudogene. This CDR3 comprises 13 residues. The CDR3 loop is CASQGDFFNEQFF. In nucleotides, the CDR3 is TGTGCCAGCCAGGGGGATTTCTTTAATGAGCAGTTCTTC.

The rearrangement uses TRBV7-2 and TRBJ2-5; D is unresolved. The DNA end favors TRBJ2-1, so the J call may be wrong. The CDR3 has 12 residues. Germline CDR1 reads SGHTA; CDR2 reads FQGNSA. The CDR3: CASSLVGMGQFF. In nucleotides, the CDR3 is TGTGCCAGCAGCTTAGTTGGGATGGGGCAGTTCTTC.

This clonotype has just a few counts. The CDR3 loop reads CASSFNFGTGGPRGYTF. CDR3 DNA: TGTGCCAGCAGCTTCAATTTCGGTACAGGGGGCCCGAGGGGCTACACCTTC. The chain carries TRBV7-2 and TRBJ1-2; 9 bases map to TRBD1. CDR1 is SGHTA, CDR2 FQGNSA, per germline. J gave up 8 bases and V 3 bases, and 16 bases lay outside the gene matches. The CDR3 loop spans 17 amino acids.

This clonotype appeared many times. The chain links TRBV29-1 to TRBJ2-5; unclear D gene. The CDR3 contains 12 residues. Trimming pared 3 bases from V and 1 base from J, leaving 6 bases between. Germline CDR1 and CDR2: SQVTM and ANQGSEA. In nucleotides, the CDR3 is TGCAGCGTTGACGGGTCCCAAGAGACCCAGTACTTC. As protein: CSVDGSQETQYF.

This clonotype was detected a few times. The chain employs TRBV12-3 or TRBV12-4 and TRBJ2-2, with 7 bases that match TRBD2. The CDR3 loop spans 16 amino acids. The J segment lost 5 bases and the V segment lost 2 bases, leaving 8 bases of the junction unmatched. CDR3 region: CASSLSSSGRTGELFF. In DNA form, the CDR3 reads TGTGCCAGCAGTTTATCGTCTAGCGGACGAACCGGGGAGCTGTTTTTT.

This clonotype was seen only a few times. Sequence at one end of the junction differs from germline and may be a read error. The rearrangement joins TRBV25-1 to TRBJ1-5; tentative D call: TRBD1 (6 bases). CDR3 length: 15 amino acids. The germline gives CDR1 MGHDK, CDR2 SYGVNS. The CDR3 here is CASSEGGNIGQPKHF. For the CDR3, the DNA is TGTGCCAGCAGTGAGGGGGGCAATATTGGTCAGCCCAAGCATTTT.

The rearrangement joins TRBV7-8 to TRBJ1-1; D remains ambiguous. The germline V and J ends were trimmed by 5 bases and 6 bases, with 19 bases remaining between them. The V gene's germline CDR1 is SGHVS and CDR2 FQNEAQ. The CDR3 runs to 15 residues. The CDR3 DNA reads as TGTGCCAGCAGCCCCTCTCTTTTTAGGGTGGCTGAAGCTTTCTTT. This codes for CASSPSLFRVAEAFF.

The V gene is TRBV5-1, the J gene TRBJ2-2; no definite D call. Trimming removed 0 bases at V and 4 bases at J, with 10 bases between. Per the germline V gene, CDR1 is SGHRS and CDR2 is YFSETQ. CDR3 size: 15 residues. CDR3 DNA sequence: TGCGCCAGCAGCTTGGACGCGCTGAGCACCGGGGAGCTGTTTTTT. As protein: CASSLDALSTGELFF.

The chain joins TRBV20-1 to TRBJ2-3; 7 bases align to TRBD2. The CDR3 extends over 17 amino acids. Germline V gene lookup returns CDR1 DFQATT and CDR2 SNEGSKA (reference sequence). V lost 5 bases and J lost 0; bases outside the gene matches: 14. The CDR3 sequence is CSAWDYGEGSSTDTQYF. The CDR3 DNA follows: TGCAGTGCTTGGGATTACGGGGAGGGCTCTAGCACAGATACGCAGTATTTT.

The rearrangement joins TRBV30 to TRBJ1-2, with 7 nucleotides matching TRBD1. Trimming cost V 1 base and J 8 bases; bases outside gene matches: 7. Germline V gives CDR1 GTSNPN, CDR2 SVGIG (reference sequence). The CDR3 is made up of 13 amino acids. The DNA of the CDR3 is TGTGCCTGGAGTGCCGAAAGGGGGCACGGCTACACCTTC. Translating it yields CAWSAERGHGYTF.

This clonotype was counted a few times. This chain uses TRBV6-7 with TRBJ2-1; 11 bases line up with TRBD2. TRBV6-7 is designated an ORF whose function remains uncertain. The trim removed 7 bases at V and 0 bases at J, leaving 5 bases unmatched. The CDR3 runs to 16 residues. The DNA for the CDR3 is TGTGCCAGCATACTAGCGGGGGTCTCCTCCTACAATGAGCAGTTCTTC. Translated: CASILAGVSSYNEQFF.

This clonotype was counted only a few times. The chain couples TRBV5-1 to TRBJ2-2; 7 bases fit TRBD2. This CDR3 has 14 amino acids. Trimming took 5 bases from V and 2 from J; bases not matched to a gene: 3. Germline V gene sequence: CDR1 SGHRS, CDR2 YFSETQ. The CDR3 loop is CASRWGLNTGELFF. The CDR3 coding sequence is TGCGCCAGCAGGTGGGGACTAAACACCGGGGAGCTGTTTTTT.

This clonotype was counted a few times. The chain carries TRBV12-3 or TRBV12-4 and TRBJ2-5, with D perhaps TRBD2 (5 bases). Trimming stripped 7 bases from V and 7 bases from J, with 19 bases between. The CDR3 length is 14 residues. The DNA of the CDR3 is TGTGCCAGCACCCTGGCGGAGACTAAAGGGACCCAGTACTTC. Translating it yields CASTLAETKGTQYF.

The chain links TRBV6-2 or TRBV6-3 to TRBJ2-3, with 10 bases lining up with TRBD2. Germline trimming cut 5 bases from V and 7 bases from J; bases unmatched to any gene: 12. CDR3 length: 16 residues. CDR1 and CDR2 (germline): MNHEY, SVGEGT. CDR3 nucleotides: TGTGCCAGCAGTGCCGATAGCGGGAGGCCGCGGAATACGCAGTATTTT. It is translated as CASSADSGRPRNTQYF.

The gene calls are TRBV7-6 and TRBJ1-5; D is ambiguous. This CDR3 region has 15 residues. Germline V lookup: CDR1 SGHVS, CDR2 FNYEAQ. The V gene lost 1 base and the J gene lost 0 bases, with 7 bases spanning the gap. The CDR3 DNA sequence: TGTGCCAGCAGCTTAGGAGATGGTAGCAATCAGCCCCAGCATTTT. Translated, it gives CASSLGDGSNQPQHF.

In this sample, this clonotype turned up many times. The V call is TRBV29-1, the J call TRBJ2-3; 9 bases are shared with TRBD1. Germline trimming cut 7 bases from V and 3 bases from J; bases unmatched to any gene: 2. CDR3 length: 12 residues. The germline V gene encodes CDR1 SQVTM and CDR2 ANQGSEA. CDR3 coding DNA: TGCAGCGCCGGACAGGGGACAGATACGCAGTATTTT. Translating gives CSAGQGTDTQYF.

In its sample, this clonotype was seen a few times. This chain joins TRBV5-1 and TRBJ2-4; no definite D call. Trimming stripped 1 base from V and 1 base from J, with 6 bases between. The CDR3 contains 14 residues. CDR1 SGHRS and CDR2 YFSETQ come from the germline V gene. CDR3 region: CASSLSSAKNIQYF. CDR3 bases: TGCGCCAGCAGCTTGAGCTCGGCCAAAAACATTCAGTACTTC.

V gene TRBV12-3 or TRBV12-4 combines with J gene TRBJ2-3; maybe TRBD1 (5 bases). V lost 1 base and J lost 13, with 21 bases in between. The CDR3 loop spans 15 amino acids. The CDR3 protein is CASSLGQGSTDAEYF. The CDR3 DNA reads TGTGCCAGCAGTTTAGGGCAGGGAAGCACAGATGCGGAGTATTTT.

The CDR3, as DNA: TGTGCCAGCAGTTTAGCTCCGGGAAAACTGTTTTTT. Translated: CASSLAPGKLFF. The rearrangement uses TRBV12-3 or TRBV12-4 and TRBJ1-4, with unresolved D. This CDR3 comprises 12 residues. V was cut by 0 bases and J by 10 bases, with 6 bases left in between.

This clonotype was observed a few times. The gene calls are TRBV15 and TRBJ2-1; D gene unclear. Germline assignment: CDR1 LNHNV and CDR2 YYDKDF (reference sequence). The germline V and J ends were trimmed by 3 bases and 3 bases, with 6 bases remaining between them. The CDR3 sequence is 13 residues long. The DNA for the CDR3 is TGTGCCACCAGCAGGGCAGGCTACAATGAGCAGTTCTTC. This encodes CATSRAGYNEQFF. Full variable domain (rest looked up from reference TRBV15 and TRBJ2-1): DAMVIQNPRYQVTQFGKPVTLSCSQTLNHNVMYWYQQKSSQAPKLLFHYYDKDFNNEADTPDNFQSRRPNTSFCFLDIRSPGLGDTAMYLCATSRAGYNEQFFGPGTRLTVL.

This clonotype was picked up a small number of times. The rearrangement joins TRBV20-1 to TRBJ2-1; TRBD2 matches 8 bases. V lost 8 bases, J lost 8 bases, and 11 bases stayed unmatched. The CDR3 extends over 13 amino acids. Per germline, CDR1 DFQATT and CDR2 SNEGSKA (reference sequence). This CDR3 is CSLLERGLYEQFF. DNA of the CDR3: TGCAGTCTTTTGGAGCGGGGGTTATATGAGCAGTTCTTC.

The chain links TRBV20-1 to TRBJ2-3; 8 positions match TRBD1. Germline V lookup: CDR1 DFQATT, CDR2 SNEGSKA (reference sequence). This CDR3 is built from 15 residues. Trimming at V came to 3 bases and at J to 1 base, leaving 6 bases not matched to a gene. CDR3 protein: CSARNPGQGTDTQYF. In DNA form, the CDR3 reads TGCAGTGCTAGGAACCCGGGACAGGGCACAGATACGCAGTATTTT.

The chain has TRBV7-2 and TRBJ1-2, with TRBD1 matching 10 bases. V trimming: 3 bases; J trimming: 5 bases; junction bases outside the gene matches: 15. Per germline, CDR1 SGHTA and CDR2 FQGNSA. This CDR3 has 18 residues. The CDR3 region is CASSFQPGRQGAKYGYTF. CDR3 coding DNA: TGTGCCAGCAGCTTTCAACCTGGTAGACAGGGGGCGAAGTATGGCTACACCTTC.

The CDR3 DNA is TGTGCCAGCAGCTACTCGGCGGCCCCTGGAGAGCAGTACGTC. It translates to CASSYSAAPGEQYV. The V and J genes are TRBV6-2 or TRBV6-3 and TRBJ2-1; D is undetermined. The J call is in doubt because the DNA end fits TRBJ2-7 better. The CDR3 covers 14 residues. Germline values: CDR1 MNHEY, CDR2 SVGEGT.

Comments on this clonotype: This may stem from a read error, because a much larger clone lies one nucleotide away. The chain employs TRBV28 and TRBJ2-4; the D is unclear. The CDR3 length is 12 residues. Germline V gene lookup returns CDR1 MDHEN and CDR2 SYDVKM. CDR3 sequence: CASSADLNIQSF. CDR3 in DNA: TGTGCCAGCAGTGCAGACCTGAACATTCAGTCCTTC.

The J gene is TRBJ2-7, the V gene TRBV5-5, with D perhaps assigned TRBD1 or TRBD2 (5 bases each). Germline CDR1 and CDR2: SGHKS and YYEKEE (reference sequence). The CDR3 is 14 residues long. Trimming stripped 6 bases from V and 7 bases from J, with 20 bases between. CDR3 nucleotides: TGTGCCAGCATCAGAGGGGACGGACTTAAAGAGCAGTACTTC. It translates to CASIRGDGLKEQYF. The full variable domain, in which reference TRBV5-5 and TRBJ2-7 provide the parts outside the CDR3, is DAGVTQSPTHLIKTRGQQVTLRCSPISGHKSVSWYQQVLGQGPQFIFQYYEKEERGRGNFPDRFSARQFPNYSSELNVNALLLGDSALYLCASIRGDGLKEQYFGPGTRLTVT.